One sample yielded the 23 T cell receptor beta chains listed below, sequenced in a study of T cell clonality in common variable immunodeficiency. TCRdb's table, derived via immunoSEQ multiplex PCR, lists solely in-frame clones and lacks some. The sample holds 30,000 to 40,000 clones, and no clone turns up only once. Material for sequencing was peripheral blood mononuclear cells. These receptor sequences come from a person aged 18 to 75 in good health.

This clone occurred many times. The CDR3 bases that were read are TGCAGTGCAAGGACTAGCGGGAGCACAGATACG. Translated: CSARTSGSTDT. The whole CDR3 is CSARTSGSTDTQYF. The V and J genes are TRBV20-1 and TRBJ2-3, with TRBD2 matching 11 bases. The sequenced fragment ends 3 residues before the CDR3 boundary, so the rest is inferred from the germline J gene. CDR1 and CDR2 from the germline V gene are DFQATT and SNEGSKA (reference sequence). With 6 bases clipped from V and 0 bases from J, the junction kept 2 bases outside the gene matches. The CDR3 consists of 14 residues.

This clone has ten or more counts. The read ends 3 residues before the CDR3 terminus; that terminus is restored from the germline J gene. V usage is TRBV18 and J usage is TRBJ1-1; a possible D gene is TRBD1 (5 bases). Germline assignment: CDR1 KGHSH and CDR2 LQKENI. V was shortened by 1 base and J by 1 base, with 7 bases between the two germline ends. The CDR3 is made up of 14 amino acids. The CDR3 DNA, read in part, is TGTGCCAGCTCACCACGAACAGGGAACACTGAA. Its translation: CASSPRTGNTE. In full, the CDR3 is CASSPRTGNTEAFF.

The CDR3 here is CASSLGGVRETQYF. CDR3 DNA (partial): TGTGCCAGCAGCCTCGGGGGTGTCAGAGAGACT. V usage is TRBV7-2 and J usage is TRBJ2-4; a weak D match, TRBD2 (6 bases). The read ends 3 residues early relative to the CDR3; the germline J gene fills the gap. The CDR3 runs 14 residues. The germline V gene encodes CDR1 SGHTA and CDR2 FQGNSA.

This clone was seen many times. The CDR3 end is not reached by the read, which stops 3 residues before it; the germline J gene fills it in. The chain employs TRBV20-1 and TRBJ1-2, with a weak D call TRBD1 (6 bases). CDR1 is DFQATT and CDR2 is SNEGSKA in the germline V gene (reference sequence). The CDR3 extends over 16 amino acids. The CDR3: CSAPPGGQAQLVGYTF. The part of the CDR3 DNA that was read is TGCAGTGCTCCGCCCGGGGGGCAGGCCCAGTTAGTAGGC.

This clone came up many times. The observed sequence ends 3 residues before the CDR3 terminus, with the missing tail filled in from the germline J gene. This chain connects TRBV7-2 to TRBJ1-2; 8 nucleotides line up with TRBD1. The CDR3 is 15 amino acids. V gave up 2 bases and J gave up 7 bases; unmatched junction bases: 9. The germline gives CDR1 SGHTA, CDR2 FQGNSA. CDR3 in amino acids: CASSLSPGGESGYTF. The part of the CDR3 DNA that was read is TGTGCCAGCAGCTTAAGTCCAGGGGGCGAATCTGGC.

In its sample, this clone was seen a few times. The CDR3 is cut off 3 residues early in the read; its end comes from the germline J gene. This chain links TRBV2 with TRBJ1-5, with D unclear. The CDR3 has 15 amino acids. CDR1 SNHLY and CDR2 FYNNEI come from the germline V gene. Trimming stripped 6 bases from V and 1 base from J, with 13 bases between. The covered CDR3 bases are TGTGCCAGCAGAAAAACGGTCGGGAGCAATCAGCCC. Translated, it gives CASRKTVGSNQP. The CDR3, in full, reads CASRKTVGSNQPQHF. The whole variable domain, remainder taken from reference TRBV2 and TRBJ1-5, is EPEVTQTPSHQVTQMGQEVILRCVPISNHLYFYWYRQILGQKVEFLVSFYNNEISEKSEIFDDQFSVERPDGSNFTLKIRSTKLEDSAMYFCASRKTVGSNQPQHFGDGTRLSIL.

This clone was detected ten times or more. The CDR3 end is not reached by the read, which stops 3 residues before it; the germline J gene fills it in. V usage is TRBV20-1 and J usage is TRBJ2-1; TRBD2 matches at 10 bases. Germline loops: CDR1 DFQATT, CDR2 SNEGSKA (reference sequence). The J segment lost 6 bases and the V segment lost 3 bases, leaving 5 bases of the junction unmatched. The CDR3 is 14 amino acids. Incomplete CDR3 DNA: TGCAGTGCTAGCAGCGGGGGGGCCGGCAATGAG. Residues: CSASSGGAGNE. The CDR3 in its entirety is CSASSGGAGNEQFF.

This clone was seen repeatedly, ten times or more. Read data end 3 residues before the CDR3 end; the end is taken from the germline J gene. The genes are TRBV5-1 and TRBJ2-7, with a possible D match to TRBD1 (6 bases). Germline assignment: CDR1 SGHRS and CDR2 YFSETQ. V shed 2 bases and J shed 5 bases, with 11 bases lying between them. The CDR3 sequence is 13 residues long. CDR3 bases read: TGCGCCAGCAGCTTTCAGGGGACCAACGAG. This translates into CASSFQGTNE. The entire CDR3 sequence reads CASSFQGTNEQYF.

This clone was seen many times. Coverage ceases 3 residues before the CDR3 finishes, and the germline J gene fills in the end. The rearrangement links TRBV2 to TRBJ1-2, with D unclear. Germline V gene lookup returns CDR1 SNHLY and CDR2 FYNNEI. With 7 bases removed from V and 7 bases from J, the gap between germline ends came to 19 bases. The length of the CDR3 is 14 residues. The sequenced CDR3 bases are TGTGCCAGCATACCCCTTCTCTTCCAAGGTGGC. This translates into CASIPLLFQGG. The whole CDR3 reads CASIPLLFQGGYTF.

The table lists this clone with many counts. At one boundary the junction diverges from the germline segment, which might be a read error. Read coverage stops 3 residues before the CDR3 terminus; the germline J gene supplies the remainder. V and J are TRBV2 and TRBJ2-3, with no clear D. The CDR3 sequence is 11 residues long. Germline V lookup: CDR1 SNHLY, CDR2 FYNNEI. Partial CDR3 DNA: TGTGCCAGCAGCCAAACAGAGACG. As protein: CASSQTET. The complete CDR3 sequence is CASSQTETQYF.

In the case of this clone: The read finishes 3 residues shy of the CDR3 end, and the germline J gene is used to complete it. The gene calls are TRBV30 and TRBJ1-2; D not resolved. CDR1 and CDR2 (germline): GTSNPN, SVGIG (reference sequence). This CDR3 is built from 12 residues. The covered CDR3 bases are TGTGCCTGGAGTAGAGCGTACAATGAC. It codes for CAWSRAYND. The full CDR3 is CAWSRAYNDYTF.

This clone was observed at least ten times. CDR3 DNA (partial): TGTGCCAGCAGTGACTCTAGCGGGGGGGCAGATACG. As protein: CASSDSSGGADT. The full CDR3 protein reads CASSDSSGGADTQYF. This rearrangement joins TRBV6-4 to TRBJ2-3; 11 nucleotides match TRBD2. The observed sequence ends 3 residues before the CDR3 terminus, with the missing tail filled in from the germline J gene. V trimming: 0 bases; J trimming: 4 bases; junction bases outside the gene matches: 0. Germline V gene sequence: CDR1 MRHNA, CDR2 SNTAGT. The CDR3 is 15 amino acids.

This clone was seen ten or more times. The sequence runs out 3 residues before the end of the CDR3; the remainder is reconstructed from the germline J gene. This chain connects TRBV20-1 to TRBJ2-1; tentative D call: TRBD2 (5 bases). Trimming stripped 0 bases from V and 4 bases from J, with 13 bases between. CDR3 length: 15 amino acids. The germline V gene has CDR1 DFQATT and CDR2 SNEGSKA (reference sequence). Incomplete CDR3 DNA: TGCAGTGCTAGAGAGGGAAAGGACTTTTACAATGAG. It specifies CSAREGKDFYNE. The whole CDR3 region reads CSAREGKDFYNEQFF.

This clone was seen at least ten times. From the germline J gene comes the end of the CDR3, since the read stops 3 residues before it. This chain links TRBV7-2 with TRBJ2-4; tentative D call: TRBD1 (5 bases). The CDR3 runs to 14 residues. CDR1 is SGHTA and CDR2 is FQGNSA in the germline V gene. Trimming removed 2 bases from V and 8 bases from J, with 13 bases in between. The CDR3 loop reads CASSLTIQGHIQYF. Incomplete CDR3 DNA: TGTGCCAGCAGCTTAACCATCCAGGGCCACATT. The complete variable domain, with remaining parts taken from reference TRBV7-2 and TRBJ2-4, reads GAGVSQSPSNKVTEKGKDVELRCDPISGHTALYWYRQSLGQGLEFLIYFQGNSAPDKSGLPSDRFSAERTGGSVSTLTIQRTQQEDSAVYLCASSLTIQGHIQYFGAGTRLSVL.

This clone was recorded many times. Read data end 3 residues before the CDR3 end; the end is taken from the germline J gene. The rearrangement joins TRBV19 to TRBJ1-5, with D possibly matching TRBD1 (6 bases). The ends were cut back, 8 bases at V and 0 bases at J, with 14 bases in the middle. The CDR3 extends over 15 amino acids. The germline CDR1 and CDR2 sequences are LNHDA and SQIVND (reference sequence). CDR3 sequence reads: CASLQGPYSNQPQHF. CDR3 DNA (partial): TGTGCCAGTTTACAGGGACCTTATAGCAATCAGCCC.

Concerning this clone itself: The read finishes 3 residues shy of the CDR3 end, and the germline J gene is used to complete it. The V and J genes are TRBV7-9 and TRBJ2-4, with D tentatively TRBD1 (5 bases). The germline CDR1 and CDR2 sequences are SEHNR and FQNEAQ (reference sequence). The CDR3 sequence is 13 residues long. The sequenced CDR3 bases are TGTGCCAGCAGCTTATCCCCAGGGAAGGGT. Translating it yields CASSLSPGKG. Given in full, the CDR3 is CASSLSPGKGQYF.

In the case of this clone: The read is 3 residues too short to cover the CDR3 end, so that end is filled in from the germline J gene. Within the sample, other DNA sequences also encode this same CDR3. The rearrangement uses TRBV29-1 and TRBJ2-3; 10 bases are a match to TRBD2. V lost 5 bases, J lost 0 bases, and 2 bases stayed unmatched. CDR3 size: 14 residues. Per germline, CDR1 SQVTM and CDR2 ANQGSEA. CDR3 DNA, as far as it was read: TGCAGCGTTCAGCGGGGGGGGAGCACAGATACG. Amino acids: CSVQRGGSTDT. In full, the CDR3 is CSVQRGGSTDTQYF.

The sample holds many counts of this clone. Here the CDR3 reads CASSPAAGQPQHF. CDR3 DNA (partial): TGTGCCAGCAGCCCGGCAGCAGGTCAGCCC. The V and J genes are TRBV7-9 and TRBJ1-5; no definite D call. The read terminates 3 residues ahead of where the CDR3 ends, so the germline J gene completes it. CDR1 is SEHNR and CDR2 is FQNEAQ in the germline V gene (reference sequence). The CDR3 has 13 residues. The germline V and J ends were trimmed by 5 bases and 6 bases, with 11 bases remaining between them.

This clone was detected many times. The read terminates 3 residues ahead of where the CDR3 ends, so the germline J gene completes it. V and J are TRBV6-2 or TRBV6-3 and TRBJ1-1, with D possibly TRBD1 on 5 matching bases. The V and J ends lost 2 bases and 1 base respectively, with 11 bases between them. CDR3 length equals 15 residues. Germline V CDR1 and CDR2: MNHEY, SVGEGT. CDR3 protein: CASSYLGHGNTEAFF. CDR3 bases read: TGTGCCAGCAGTTACCTGGGGCACGGGAACACTGAA.

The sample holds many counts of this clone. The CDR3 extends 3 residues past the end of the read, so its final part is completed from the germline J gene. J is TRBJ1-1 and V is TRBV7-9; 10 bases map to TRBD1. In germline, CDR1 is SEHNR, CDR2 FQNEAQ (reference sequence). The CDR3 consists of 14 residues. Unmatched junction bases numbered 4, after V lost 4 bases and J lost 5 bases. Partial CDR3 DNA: TGTGCCAGCAGCTCGGGACAGGGGTGGACTGAA. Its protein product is CASSSGQGWTE. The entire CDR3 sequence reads CASSSGQGWTEAFF. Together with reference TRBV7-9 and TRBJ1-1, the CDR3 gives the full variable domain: DTGVSQNPRHKITKRGQNVTFRCDPISEHNRLYWYRQTLGQGPEFLTYFQNEAQLEKSRLLSDRFSAERPKGSFSTLEIQRTEQGDSAMYLCASSSGQGWTEAFFGQGTRLTVV.

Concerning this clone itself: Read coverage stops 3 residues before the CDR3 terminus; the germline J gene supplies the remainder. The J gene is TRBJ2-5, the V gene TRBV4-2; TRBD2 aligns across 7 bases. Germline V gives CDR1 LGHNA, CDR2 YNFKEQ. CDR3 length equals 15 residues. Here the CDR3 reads CASSQVASGEGTQYF. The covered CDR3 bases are TGTGCCAGCAGCCAAGTTGCTAGCGGTGAAGGCACC.

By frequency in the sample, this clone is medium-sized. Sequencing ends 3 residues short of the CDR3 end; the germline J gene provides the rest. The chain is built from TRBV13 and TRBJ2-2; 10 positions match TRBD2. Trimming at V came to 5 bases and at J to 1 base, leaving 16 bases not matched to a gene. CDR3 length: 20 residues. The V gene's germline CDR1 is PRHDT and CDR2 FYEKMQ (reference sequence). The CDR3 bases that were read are TGTGCCAGCAGCCCCGGGACACGCCTAGCGGGGGAAGAGAACACCGGGGAG. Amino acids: CASSPGTRLAGEENTGE. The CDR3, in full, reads CASSPGTRLAGEENTGELFF.

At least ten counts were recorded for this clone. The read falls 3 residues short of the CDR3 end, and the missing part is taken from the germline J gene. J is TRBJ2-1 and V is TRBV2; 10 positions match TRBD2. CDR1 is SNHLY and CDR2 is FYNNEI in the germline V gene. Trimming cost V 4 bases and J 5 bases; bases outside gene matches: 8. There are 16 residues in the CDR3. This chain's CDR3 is CASSGFRGLANNEQFF. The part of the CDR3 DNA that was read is TGTGCCAGCAGTGGGTTTAGGGGACTAGCGAACAATGAG.